Following are 14 T cell receptor beta chains from one sample sequenced in a study of vaccination effects on CD4 cells after COVID-19. Antigen-specific CD4+ T cells were expanded with viral peptide pools in the ViraFEST assay before sequencing. CD4+ T cells were isolated after approximately 10 days of culture. Their recognized antigens are unknown. Assay used: immunoSEQ multiplex PCR; TCRdb lists only in-frame clones, some missing. The sample shows approximately 87,000 clones, roughly 72% of them seen only once. This specimen was CD4+ T cells from PBMCs cultured with HCoV-229E spike peptides, taken before COVID-19 vaccination. Every receptor here comes from a human donor who received a COVID-19 vaccine.

The J gene is TRBJ1-5, the V gene TRBV5-5; TRBD1 might be the D (6 bases). V lost 3 bases, J lost 4 bases, and 20 bases lay in between. Germline V gene lookup returns CDR1 SGHKS and CDR2 YYEKEE (reference sequence). CDR3 length: 17 amino acids. CDR3 nucleotides: TGTGCCAGCAGCTCCCTTGCGGGGGCGGGTGAGAATCAGCCCCAGCATTTT. Its protein product is CASSSLAGAGENQPQHF.

The gene calls are TRBV6-6 and TRBJ1-2, with TRBD1 identical over 7 bases. The CDR3 sequence is 15 residues long. Germline CDR1 is MNHNY and CDR2 is SVGAGI (reference sequence). The junction had 14 bases not matched to a gene; V was cut back by 8 bases and J by 5 bases. As DNA, the CDR3 is TGTGCCAGCGAGATGCCCGGGACAGCGACATATGGCTACACCTTC. The encoded protein is CASEMPGTATYGYTF.

The chain couples TRBV2 to TRBJ1-3; D is perhaps TRBD1 (5 bases). The CDR3 covers 16 residues. The ends were cut back, 6 bases at V and 0 bases at J, with 15 bases in the middle. Germline-derived CDR1 and CDR2 are SNHLY and FYNNEI. The DNA for the CDR3 is TGTGCCAGCAGCACTCAGGGTTCGACCTCTGGAAACACCATATATTTT. The encoded protein is CASSTQGSTSGNTIYF.

This rearrangement joins TRBV24-1 to TRBJ2-5; 8 bases are shared with TRBD1. The V gene end was trimmed by 4 bases and the J gene end by 4 bases; junction bases not matched to a gene: 7. Germline CDR1 is KGHDR and CDR2 is SFDVKD. The CDR3 sequence is 15 residues long. The CDR3 nucleotides read TGTGCCACCAGTGACCAGGGGGCTACTGGAGAGACCCAGTACTTC. Translating it yields CATSDQGATGETQYF.

The chain carries TRBV28 and TRBJ1-6; 7 bases match TRBD1. The trim removed 8 bases at V and 0 bases at J, leaving 4 bases unmatched. Germline V lookup: CDR1 MDHEN, CDR2 SYDVKM. This CDR3 contains 15 residues. The CDR3 protein is CASGSGGSYNSPLHF. Here the CDR3 DNA reads TGTGCCAGCGGGTCAGGGGGCTCCTATAATTCACCCCTCCACTTT. The whole variable domain, remainder taken from reference TRBV28 and TRBJ1-6, is DVKVTQSSRYLVKRTGEKVFLECVQDMDHENMFWYRQDPGLGLRLIYFSYDVKMKEKGDIPEGYSVSREKKERFSLILESASTNQTSMYLCASGSGGSYNSPLHFGNGTRLTVT.

The V call is TRBV30, the J call TRBJ2-2; either TRBD1 or TRBD2 may fit D (5 bases each). Trimming pared 2 bases from V and 3 bases from J, leaving 10 bases between. The CDR3 has 14 amino acids. Looked up from germline, CDR1 is GTSNPN and CDR2 is SVGIG (reference sequence). The CDR3 loop reads CAWSRGLDTGELFF. CDR3 DNA: TGTGCCTGGAGTCGGGGCCTGGACACCGGGGAGCTGTTTTTT.

The CDR3: CASSSFRTGEGSPLHF. The CDR3 DNA sequence: TGTGCCAGCAGCTCATTCAGGACAGGGGAGGGATCACCCCTCCACTTT. V usage is TRBV7-2 and J usage is TRBJ1-6, with 9 bases that match TRBD1. Germline V gives CDR1 SGHTA, CDR2 FQGNSA. J was trimmed by 10 bases and V by 4 bases; bases with no gene match: 11. The CDR3 runs 16 residues.

This rearrangement joins TRBV3-1 (or the pseudogene TRBV3-2) to TRBJ1-3, with TRBD1 identical over 9 bases. The CDR3 consists of 15 residues. The V segment lost 2 bases and the J segment 4 bases; nucleotides outside the gene matches: 3. Germline values: CDR1 LGHDT, CDR2 YNNKEL (reference sequence). The CDR3 sequence is CASSQPGQGGNTIYF. CDR3 coding DNA: TGTGCCAGCAGCCAACCGGGACAGGGCGGAAACACCATATATTTT.

This chain uses TRBV27 with TRBJ2-1, with D perhaps matching TRBD1 (7 bases). The CDR3 sequence is 14 residues long. Germline assignment: CDR1 MNHEY and CDR2 SMNVEV (reference sequence). The V end was cut by 7 bases, the J end by 0 bases, with 10 bases between. The CDR3 loop reads CASTGGSSYNEQFF. CDR3 DNA sequence: TGTGCCAGCACAGGGGGGAGCTCCTACAATGAGCAGTTCTTC.

The rearrangement joins TRBV5-6 to TRBJ2-1; D may match TRBD1 or TRBD2 (5 bases each). Germline lookup yields CDR1 SGHDT and CDR2 YYEEEE. The CDR3 extends over 12 amino acids. The ends were cut back, 2 bases at V and 10 bases at J, with 10 bases in the middle. CDR3 loop: CASSFGGGEQFF. CDR3 DNA: TGTGCCAGCAGCTTTGGGGGTGGAGAGCAGTTCTTC.

The chain combines TRBV4-1 with TRBJ2-7, with a tentative D call TRBD2 (6 bases). Trimming shortened V by 4 bases and J by 2 bases, and 18 bases separated the two germline ends. Germline V gene lookup returns CDR1 MGHRA and CDR2 YSYEKL. The CDR3 has 16 amino acids. The CDR3 sequence: CASSRRDGTGAYEQYV. The CDR3 nucleotides are TGCGCCAGCAGCCGGAGAGATGGGACGGGGGCCTACGAGCAGTACGTC.

The genes are TRBV6-1 and TRBJ1-3; unclear D gene. V lost 1 base to trimming and J lost 0 bases, with 4 bases between them. CDR1 and CDR2 from the germline V gene are MNHNS and SASEGT. CDR3 size: 14 residues. The CDR3 loop reads CASSEVGSGNTIYF. In DNA, the CDR3 is TGTGCCAGCAGTGAAGTAGGCTCTGGAAACACCATATATTTT.

V usage is TRBV7-2 and J usage is TRBJ1-2; D unresolved. V dropped 1 base and J dropped 4 bases, with 10 bases sitting between them. Germline V gene data show CDR1 as SGHTA and CDR2 as FQGNSA. The CDR3 loop spans 14 amino acids. CDR3 nucleotide sequence: TGTGCCAGCAGCTTAGTAGAAGAAGGCTATGGCTACACCTTC. Translated: CASSLVEEGYGYTF.

The chain uses TRBV6-5 and TRBJ1-2, with 8 bases aligning to TRBD1. The V gene end was trimmed by 5 bases and the J gene end by 4 bases; junction bases not matched to a gene: 3. The CDR3 loop spans 13 amino acids. In germline, CDR1 is MNHEY, CDR2 SVGAGI. In nucleotides, the CDR3 is TGTGCCAGCAGTACAGACAGGGGCTATGGCTACACCTTC. Protein product: CASSTDRGYGYTF.